What follows are 5 T cell receptor beta chains derived from one specimen sequenced in a study of PD-1 blockade in classical Hodgkin lymphoma. Each and every patient relapsed after autologous stem cell transplantation, and patients got differing brentuximab vedotin exposure. The assay was immunoSEQ multiplex PCR, and TCRdb's table has in-frame clones only and misses some. Among roughly 40,000 clones, 80% to 90% were seen once, and the ten largest hold around 9%. This specimen was peripheral blood mononuclear cells (PBMCs), taken at baseline. These TCRs come from a human donor with classical Hodgkin lymphoma.

The chain recombines TRBV6-6 with TRBJ1-1; maybe TRBD1 (6 bases). CDR3 length: 14 amino acids. Germline values: CDR1 MNHNY, CDR2 SVGAGI (reference sequence). Trimming shortened V by 5 bases and J by 3 bases, and 13 bases separated the two germline ends. CDR3 in DNA: TGTGCCAGCAGTAGGACAGCGCCTTACACTGAAGCTTTCTTT. Its protein is CASSRTAPYTEAFF.

The V and J genes are TRBV2 and TRBJ2-1; 10 nucleotides line up with TRBD1. V was pared by 2 bases and J by 8 bases, with 9 bases of the junction left unmatched. The CDR3 length is 16 residues. Germline CDR1 and CDR2: SNHLY and FYNNEI. CDR3 in amino acids: CASSERGQGFRDEQFF. Written as DNA, the CDR3 is TGTGCCAGCAGTGAACGGGGACAGGGGTTTCGCGATGAGCAGTTCTTC.

The rearrangement uses TRBV15 and TRBJ2-3; D possibly corresponds to TRBD1 (6 bases). Germline values: CDR1 LNHNV, CDR2 YYDKDF (reference sequence). The CDR3 is made up of 16 amino acids. The V end lost 5 bases, the J end lost 1 base, and 16 bases lay between the germline ends. In DNA, the CDR3 is TGTGCCACCAGCGGTCTCTACAGGGTGGGCACAGATACGCAGTATTTT. It yields the protein CATSGLYRVGTDTQYF.

The chain links TRBV7-2 to TRBJ2-1; a weak D match, TRBD2 (5 bases). V was trimmed by 8 bases and J by 3 bases, leaving 11 bases between them. Per germline, CDR1 SGHTA and CDR2 FQGNSA. The CDR3 runs to 13 residues. The DNA of the CDR3 is TGTGCCAGCGGGCGACGGGGCTACAATGAGCAGTTCTTC. Translation: CASGRRGYNEQFF.

The chain links TRBV6-5 to TRBJ1-2, with 7 bases lining up with TRBD1. Germline V gene lookup returns CDR1 MNHEY and CDR2 SVGAGI. The V and J ends lost 7 bases and 8 bases, in that order; junction bases with no gene match: 7. The CDR3 consists of 12 residues. The CDR3 coding sequence is TGTGCCAGCACTGACAGGGTAGGGGGCTACACCTTC. The encoded protein is CASTDRVGGYTF.